This TCR beta chain originates from a study of control samples from healthy donors and cancer patients. This CDR3 spans 15 amino acids. In germline, CDR1 is MGHDK, CDR2 SYGVNS. V was cut by 0 bases and J by 5 bases, with 10 bases left in between. Data came from immunoSEQ multiplex PCR; TCRdb stores just in-frame clones and leaves some out. The data hold 85,000 to 95,000 clones, with approximately 90% observed a single time. Sequenced material: blood. The chain uses TRBV25-1 and TRBJ2-2; D assignment may be TRBD1 or TRBD2 (6 bases each). This receptor was taken from a woman younger than 45 in good health. This chain's CDR3 is CASSEYGGGTGELFF. In DNA form, the CDR3 reads TGTGCCAGCAGTGAATATGGAGGGGGGACCGGGGAGCTGTTTTTT.